This TCR beta chain was captured by sequencing in a study of naive and memory T cell subsets. Notes on the study in general: From naive to CM, EM and EMRA, diversity decreased and Gini increased. Possibly reflecting memory cells re-expressing CD45RA, a few larger clonotypes occurred in naive repertoires, especially CD8.

The table lists this clonotype with a few counts. Its antigen is as yet unknown. An equimolar mix of two oligonucleotides served as the beta constant-region primer for TRBC1 and TRBC2. Four rounds of PCR amplified the ligated cDNA using nested alpha and beta constant-region primers plus SP2. TCRdb re-derived calls from the UMI-ligation and nested PCR reads in MiXCR, one entry per CDR3 protein. The table lists around 140,000 distinct CDR3 sequences, approximately 21% of them singletons. Cells stained for CD3, CD4, CD8, CD45RA, CD27 and viability were sorted into four CD45RA/CD27 subsets. The CDR3 length is 13 residues. The germline gives CDR1 SQVTM, CDR2 ANQGSEA. The V end lost 2 bases, the J end lost 1 base, and 5 bases lay between the germline ends.

The source is a human donor in good health. The chain links TRBV29-1 to TRBJ2-2, with D unresolved. The sequenced sample was naive CD8+ T cells from blood. The CDR3 nucleotides read TGCAGCGTTGAACAGGTGAACACCGGGGAGCTGTTTTTT. It encodes CSVEQVNTGELFF.